Listed below are T cell receptor beta chains from one sample, sequenced in a study of T cells in Graves' hyperthyroidism and ophthalmopathy. TCRdb ran MiXCR on the multiplex PCR reads and lists one entry per CDR3 protein. This table holds 350,000 to 450,000 distinct CDR3 sequences, approximately 15% found once. Sample: blood. The receptors here all came from a woman aged 55-70 years with Graves' hyperthyroidism. CDR3s include the opening cysteine and the closing phenylalanine or tryptophan. The order of the fields is D gene, clone size, V gene, J gene, CDR3 protein, CDR3 DNA. D genes are given only for firm matches. The size field is filled for only some rows; it gives once, few, many or a size class.

TRBD2,many,TRBV10-3,TRBJ2-2,CAIGKLAGATGELFF,TGTGCCATCGGCAAACTAGCGGGAGCCACCGGGGAGCTGTTTTTT
.,.,TRBV29-1,TRBJ1-1,CSAMVTEAFF,TGCAGCGCCATGGTGACTGAAGCTTTCTTT
.,.,TRBV3-1,TRBJ1-1,CASSPRQIGLYTEAFF,TGTGCCAGCAGCCCCCGGCAGATAGGGCTATACACTGAAGCTTTCTTT
TRBD2,few,TRBV30,TRBJ2-3,CAWRPFSGSIDTQYF,TGTGCCTGGAGGCCCTTCAGCGGGAGTATCGATACGCAGTATTTT
.,many,TRBV11-2,TRBJ2-3,CASSGDFPMDTQYF,TGTGCCAGCAGCGGGGACTTTCCTATGGATACGCAGTATTTT
.,many,TRBV20-1,TRBJ2-5,CSARWGLLETQYF,TGCAGTGCTAGATGGGGTCTCTTGGAGACCCAGTACTTC
.,many,TRBV28,TRBJ2-5,CASSTRKTGRETQYF,TGTGCCAGCAGCACCAGAAAGACAGGACGGGAGACCCAGTACTTC
TRBD1,few,TRBV6-5,TRBJ1-1,CASSYTTGGRTEAFF,TGTGCCAGCAGTTACACGACAGGGGGCCGCACTGAAGCTTTCTTT
.,many,TRBV6-1,TRBJ1-2,CASTTGTWDYGYTF,TGTGCCAGCACCACAGGGACATGGGACTATGGCTACACCTTC
.,.,TRBV12-3/TRBV12-4,TRBJ1-6,CASSLSGPNSPLHF,TGTGCCAGCAGTTTGTCAGGTCCAAATTCACCCCTCCACTTT
TRBD2,many,TRBV6-1,TRBJ2-5,CASSGATGGLAGYQETQYF,TGTGCCAGCAGTGGAGCAACCGGGGGACTAGCGGGGTACCAAGAGACCCAGTACTTC
.,many,TRBV7-3,TRBJ2-1,CASSQDYSYNEQFF,TGTGCCAGCAGCCAAGACTACTCCTACAATGAGCAGTTCTTC
TRBD2,few,TRBV20-1,TRBJ2-7,CSARNPTSGSDEQYF,TGCAGTGCTAGGAATCCGACTAGCGGGAGCGACGAGCAGTACTTC
.,.,TRBV4-1,TRBJ1-6,CASSQEGRGLGSPLHF,TGCGCCAGCAGCCAAGAGGGGAGGGGTCTCGGCTCACCCCTCCACTTT
.,many,TRBV28,TRBJ2-7,CASSLYQGPYEQYF,TGTGCCAGCAGTTTATACCAGGGGCCCTACGAGCAGTACTTC
TRBD1,many,TRBV11-3,TRBJ2-7,CASSLRSGTDYEQYF,TGTGCCAGCAGCCTCAGATCCGGGACAGACTACGAGCAGTACTTC
TRBD2,many,TRBV7-2,TRBJ2-7,CASSLALTSGSYEQYF,TGTGCCAGCAGCTTAGCGCTAACTAGCGGGAGTTACGAGCAGTACTTC
.,few,TRBV12-3/TRBV12-4,TRBJ2-1,CASSLEGGTGVGSYNEQFF,TGTGCCAGCAGTTTAGAGGGAGGTACAGGGGTAGGCTCCTACAATGAGCAGTTCTTC
TRBD2,many,TRBV12-3/TRBV12-4,TRBJ2-7,CASSLLTGGPYEQYF,TGTGCCAGCAGTTTACTGACGGGAGGGCCGTACGAGCAGTACTTC
.,many,TRBV30,TRBJ2-1,CAWSRRVSYNEQFF,TGTGCCTGGAGTAGGCGGGTCTCCTACAATGAGCAGTTCTTC
TRBD2,.,TRBV7-2,TRBJ2-1,CASSNPWSGRGGKQFF,TGTGCCAGCAGCAATCCGTGGAGCGGGAGGGGGGGCAAGCAGTTCTTC
TRBD2,.,TRBV10-1,TRBJ2-7,CASLFGLAAFYEQYF,TGCGCCAGCCTTTTCGGACTAGCGGCGTTCTACGAGCAGTACTTC
.,few,TRBV13,TRBJ2-1,CASSPTGGGNNEQFF,TGTGCCAGCAGCCCCACCGGGGGCGGGAACAATGAGCAGTTCTTC
TRBD1,.,TRBV30,TRBJ2-1,CAWNLQGAYNEQFF,TGTGCCTGGAATTTACAGGGGGCCTACAATGAGCAGTTCTTC
TRBD1,many,TRBV18,TRBJ2-2,CASSPPGQGDTGELFF,TGTGCCAGCTCACCACCCGGACAGGGAGACACCGGGGAGCTGTTTTTT
.,.,TRBV24-1,TRBJ2-1,CATSDFRQTPFF,TGTGCCACCAGTGATTTTCGTCAAACCCCGTTCTTC
TRBD1,many,TRBV11-2,TRBJ2-5,CASSHNQDRGETQYF,TGTGCCAGCAGCCATAACCAGGACAGGGGTGAGACCCAGTACTTC
TRBD1,many,TRBV20-1,TRBJ1-1,CSARETGGLEAFF,TGCAGTGCTAGAGAGACAGGGGGCCTTGAAGCTTTCTTT
.,.,TRBV6-2/TRBV6-3,TRBJ2-2,CASSPDSHGELFF,TGTGCCAGCAGTCCCGACAGCCACGGGGAGCTGTTTTTT
.,many,TRBV6-1,TRBJ1-1,CASRPGDYTEAFF,TGTGCCAGCAGACCAGGGGACTACACTGAAGCTTTCTTT
.,many,TRBV7-9,TRBJ1-1,CASSLGEGKAFF,TGTGCCAGCAGCTTAGGAGAGGGGAAAGCTTTCTTT
TRBD2,few,TRBV4-2,TRBJ2-7,CASSQERRLAGEQYF,TGTGCCAGCAGCCAGGAAAGGAGACTAGCGGGCGAGCAGTACTTC
.,few,TRBV13,TRBJ2-3,CASRSPWGGGTDTQYF,TGTGCCAGCAGATCCCCCTGGGGAGGCGGCACAGATACGCAGTATTTT
.,many,TRBV27,TRBJ2-1,CASTPWEGGDNEQFF,TGTGCCAGCACTCCTTGGGAAGGGGGGGACAATGAGCAGTTCTTC
TRBD2,few,TRBV28,TRBJ2-3,CASSFRAGLAAQYF,TGTGCCAGCAGTTTCAGGGCTGGACTAGCGGCGCAGTATTTT
.,many,TRBV6-5,TRBJ1-6,CASSYDEDSPLHF,TGTGCCAGCAGTTACGATGAGGACTCACCCCTCCACTTT
.,many,TRBV7-2,TRBJ2-1,CASSRGLGNEQFF,TGTGCCAGCAGCCGGGGGCTCGGGAATGAGCAGTTCTTC
.,few,TRBV9,TRBJ2-1,CASSVDPNGSEQFF,TGTGCCAGCAGCGTAGACCCTAACGGGTCTGAGCAGTTCTTC
.,many,TRBV15,TRBJ2-4,CATSRGIAGADIQYF,TGTGCCACCAGCAGAGGCATTGCAGGGGCGGACATTCAGTACTTC
TRBD2,many,TRBV28,TRBJ2-3,CASNGPGGSTQYF,TGTGCCAGCAACGGGCCGGGAGGAAGTACGCAGTATTTT
.,few,TRBV19,TRBJ1-1,CAVTPGFVNTEAFF,TGTGCCGTCACCCCAGGGTTCGTGAACACTGAAGCTTTCTTT
.,many,TRBV27,TRBJ2-1,CASSFNVQAPYNEQFF,TGTGCCAGCAGCTTTAATGTTCAGGCTCCATACAATGAGCAGTTCTTC
.,many,TRBV11-2,TRBJ2-1,CASSLGWQSSYNEQFF,TGTGCCAGCAGCTTAGGTTGGCAGAGCTCCTACAATGAGCAGTTCTTC